These 14 T cell receptor beta chains share one sample of origin, sequenced in a study of OX40 agonist ivuxolimab in advanced cancers. Sequencing used immunoSEQ multiplex PCR; TCRdb keeps in-frame clones, though not all of them. Here the sample spans 73,000 or so clones, around 85% being singletons. The starting material was CD4+ or CD8+ T cells sorted from blood, obtained in a trial of the OX40 agonist ivuxolimab. All receptors derive from an adult with an advanced solid tumor such as melanoma, head and neck, liver or kidney cancer.

This clone came up a few times. The gene calls are TRBV7-6 and TRBJ1-3; no firm D call. The CDR3 consists of 17 residues. V shed 1 base and J shed 5 bases, with 18 bases lying between them. Per the germline V gene, CDR1 is SGHVS and CDR2 is FNYEAQ. CDR3 in amino acids: CASSLGFQTAYRNTIYF. The CDR3 bases are TGTGCCAGCAGCTTAGGGTTTCAGACTGCGTACCGAAACACCATATATTTT.

This sequence joins TRBV5-1 and TRBJ1-1, with 8 bases matching TRBD1. The V gene end was trimmed by 5 bases and the J gene end by 0 bases; junction bases not matched to a gene: 3. Looked up from germline, CDR1 is SGHRS and CDR2 is YFSETQ. The CDR3 sequence is 14 residues long. CDR3 nucleotide sequence: TGCGCCAGCAGTTCGACAGGGGTGAACACTGAAGCTTTCTTT. As protein: CASSSTGVNTEAFF.

In its sample, this clone was seen once. The chain couples TRBV11-3 to TRBJ2-7; D unclear. The CDR3 has 14 amino acids. Germline V gives CDR1 SGHNT, CDR2 YENEEA. Trimming pared 0 bases from V and 1 base from J, leaving 7 bases between. The CDR3 bases are TGTGCCAGCAGCTTAGACGGCCGATCCTACGAGCAGTACTTC. As protein: CASSLDGRSYEQYF.

This chain connects TRBV5-4 to TRBJ1-2; D may be TRBD1 (6 bases). Trimming removed 0 bases at V and 8 bases at J, with 11 bases between. The CDR3 covers 13 residues. The germline V gene encodes CDR1 SGHNT and CDR2 YYREEE (reference sequence). CDR3 in amino acids: CASSLDRVRGYTF. CDR3 nucleotides: TGTGCCAGCAGCTTGGACAGGGTCCGGGGCTACACCTTC.

This clone was found a few times. The chain couples TRBV30 to TRBJ1-1; no reliable D call. The CDR3 is 15 amino acids. The germline CDR1 and CDR2 sequences are GTSNPN and SVGIG (reference sequence). Trimming removed 2 bases from V and 0 bases from J, with 13 bases in between. For the CDR3, the DNA is TGTGCCTGGAGTCCTCCGGACTCGATGAACACTGAAGCTTTCTTT. Translating it yields CAWSPPDSMNTEAFF.

V is TRBV19 and J is TRBJ2-1; 10 bases are shared with TRBD2. This CDR3 region has 15 residues. Germline V lookup: CDR1 LNHDA, CDR2 SQIVND (reference sequence). The V and J ends lost 3 bases and 7 bases, in that order; junction bases with no gene match: 6. The CDR3 region has the DNA TGTGCCAGTAGTATTACTAGCGGGGAGACGAATGAGCAGTTCTTC. This encodes CASSITSGETNEQFF.

The V call is TRBV6-1, the J call TRBJ2-1, with 7 bases matching TRBD2. This CDR3 spans 15 amino acids. Trimming at V came to 4 bases and at J to 3 bases, leaving 6 bases not matched to a gene. Per the germline V gene, CDR1 is MNHNS and CDR2 is SASEGT. Here the CDR3 DNA reads TGTGCCAGCAGTGTACTAGCGCAAAACTACAATGAGCAGTTCTTC. It is translated as CASSVLAQNYNEQFF.

This clone appeared a single time. The gene calls are TRBV5-6 and TRBJ1-2, with TRBD1 as a possible D gene (5 bases). The germline V gene has CDR1 SGHDT and CDR2 YYEEEE. The V and J ends lost 3 bases and 3 bases respectively, with 9 bases between them. The CDR3 has 13 residues. CDR3 in amino acids: CASSSRVDYGYTF. DNA of the CDR3: TGTGCCAGCAGCTCCAGGGTTGACTATGGCTACACCTTC. The full variable domain, its missing parts supplied by reference TRBV5-6 and TRBJ1-2, is DAGVTQSPTHLIKTRGQQVTLRCSPKSGHDTVSWYQQALGQGPQFIFQYYEEEERQRGNFPDRFSGHQFPNYSSELNVNALLLGDSALYLCASSSRVDYGYTFGSGTRLTVV.

This chain links TRBV9 with TRBJ2-4; 9 bases are shared with TRBD2. Germline V gives CDR1 SGDLS, CDR2 YYNGEE. Unmatched junction bases numbered 6, after V lost 0 bases and J lost 5 bases. The CDR3 is made up of 16 amino acids. CDR3 DNA: TGTGCCAGCAGCGTAGAGGCGGGGGGGCTGGAAAACATTCAGTACTTC. Protein product: CASSVEAGGLENIQYF.

The genes are TRBV2 and TRBJ1-5; D is unclear. Deletions cut 9 bases from V and 1 base from J, with 10 bases between. Germline CDR1 SNHLY, CDR2 FYNNEI. The CDR3 is made up of 13 amino acids. The CDR3 loop is CASTFSSNQPQHF. The CDR3 DNA sequence: TGTGCCAGTACGTTTTCGAGCAATCAGCCCCAGCATTTT.

The J gene is TRBJ2-5, the V gene TRBV28, with D possibly TRBD2 on 6 matching bases. The germline CDR1 and CDR2 sequences are MDHEN and SYDVKM. V was pared by 6 bases and J by 5 bases, with 22 bases between. CDR3 length equals 16 residues. This CDR3 reads CASSLVGGLSQETQYF. CDR3 in DNA: TGTGCCAGCAGCCTGGTAGGAGGGTTATCTCAGGAGACCCAGTACTTC.

A note on this clone: This sample includes further DNA sequences coding for the same CDR3. The chain carries TRBV30 and TRBJ1-5; no reliable D call. The CDR3 length is 12 residues. CDR1 is GTSNPN and CDR2 is SVGIG in the germline V gene (reference sequence). V shed 0 bases and J shed 6 bases, with 6 bases lying between them. The CDR3, as DNA: TGTGCCTGGAGTGTGGGGAGTCAGCCCCAGCATTTT. Translated, it gives CAWSVGSQPQHF.

This clone came up once. The chain recombines TRBV7-7 with TRBJ2-5; the D gene is possibly TRBD1 (6 bases). The length of the CDR3 is 14 residues. Trimming left V 5 bases short and J 4 bases short, with 14 bases between. CDR1 SSHAT and CDR2 FNYEAQ come from the germline V gene (reference sequence). CDR3 bases: TGTGCCAGCAGCGCAACAGGGTTGGGAGAGACCCAGTACTTC. The encoded protein is CASSATGLGETQYF.

The V and J genes are TRBV19 and TRBJ1-1; D may be TRBD1 (6 bases). V was pared by 2 bases and J by 5 bases, with 12 bases between. CDR1 LNHDA and CDR2 SQIVND come from the germline V gene (reference sequence). This CDR3 has 14 amino acids. The CDR3 DNA sequence: TGTGCCAGTAGTATAAAAGGTAGGGGGACTGAAGCTTTCTTT. It codes for CASSIKGRGTEAFF.